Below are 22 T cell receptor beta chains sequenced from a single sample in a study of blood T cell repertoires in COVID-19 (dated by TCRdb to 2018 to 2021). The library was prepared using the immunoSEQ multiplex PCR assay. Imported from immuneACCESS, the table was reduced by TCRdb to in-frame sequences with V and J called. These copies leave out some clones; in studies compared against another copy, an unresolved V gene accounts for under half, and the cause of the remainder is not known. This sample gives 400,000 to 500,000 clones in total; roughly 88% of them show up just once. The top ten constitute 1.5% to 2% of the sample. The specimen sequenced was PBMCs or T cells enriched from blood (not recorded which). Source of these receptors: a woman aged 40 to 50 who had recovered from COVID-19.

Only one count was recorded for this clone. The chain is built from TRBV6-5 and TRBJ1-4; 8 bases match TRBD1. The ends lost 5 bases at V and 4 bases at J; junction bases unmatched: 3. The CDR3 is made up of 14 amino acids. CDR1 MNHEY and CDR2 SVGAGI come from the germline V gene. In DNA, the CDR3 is TGTGCCAGCAGTCGACAGGGGTATAATGAAAAACTGTTTTTT. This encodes CASSRQGYNEKLFF.

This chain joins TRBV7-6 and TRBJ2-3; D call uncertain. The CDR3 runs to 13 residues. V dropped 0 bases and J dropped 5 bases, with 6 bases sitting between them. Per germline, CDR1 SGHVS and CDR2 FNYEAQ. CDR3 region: CASSLAVIDTQYF. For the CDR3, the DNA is TGTGCCAGCAGCTTAGCCGTTATAGATACGCAGTATTTT.

The CDR3 is CASSLIGQALSYEQYF. DNA of the CDR3: TGTGCCAGCAGCCTTATTGGACAGGCCCTCTCCTACGAGCAGTACTTC. V usage is TRBV7-9 and J usage is TRBJ2-7; TRBD1 matches at 7 bases. CDR1 is SEHNR, CDR2 FQNEAQ, per germline (reference sequence). The CDR3 is 16 residues long. V lost 5 bases, J lost 0 bases, and 10 bases stayed unmatched. The variable domain in full, completed from reference TRBV7-9 and TRBJ2-7, reads DTGVSQNPRHKITKRGQNVTFRCDPISEHNRLYWYRQTLGQGPEFLTYFQNEAQLEKSRLLSDRFSAERPKGSFSTLEIQRTEQGDSAMYLCASSLIGQALSYEQYFGPGTRLTVT.

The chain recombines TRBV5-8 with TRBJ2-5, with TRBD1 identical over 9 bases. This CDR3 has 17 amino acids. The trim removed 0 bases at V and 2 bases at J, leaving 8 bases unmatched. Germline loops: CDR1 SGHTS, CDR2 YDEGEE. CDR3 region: CASSLVFGTGTQETQYF. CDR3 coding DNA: TGTGCCAGCAGCTTGGTATTTGGGACAGGGACACAAGAGACCCAGTACTTC.

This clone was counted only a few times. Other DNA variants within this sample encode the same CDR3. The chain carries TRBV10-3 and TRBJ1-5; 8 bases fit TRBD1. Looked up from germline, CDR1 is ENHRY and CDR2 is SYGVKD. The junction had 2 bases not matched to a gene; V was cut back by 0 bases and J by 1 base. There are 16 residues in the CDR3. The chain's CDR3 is CAISESGQGSNQPQHF. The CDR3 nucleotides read TGTGCCATCAGTGAGTCAGGACAGGGAAGCAATCAGCCCCAGCATTTT.

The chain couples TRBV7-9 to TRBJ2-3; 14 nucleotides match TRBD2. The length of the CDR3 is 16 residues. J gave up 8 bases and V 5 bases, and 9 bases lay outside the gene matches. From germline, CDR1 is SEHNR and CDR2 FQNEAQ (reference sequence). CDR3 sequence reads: CASSPGLAGALGTQYF. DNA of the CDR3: TGTGCCAGCAGCCCGGGACTAGCGGGGGCTCTGGGTACGCAGTATTTT.

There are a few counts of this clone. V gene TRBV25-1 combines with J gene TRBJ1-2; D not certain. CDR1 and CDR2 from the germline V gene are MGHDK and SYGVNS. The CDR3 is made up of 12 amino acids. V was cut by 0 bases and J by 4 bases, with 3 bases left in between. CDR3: CASSEYGYGYTF. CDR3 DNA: TGTGCCAGCAGTGAATACGGCTATGGCTACACCTTC.

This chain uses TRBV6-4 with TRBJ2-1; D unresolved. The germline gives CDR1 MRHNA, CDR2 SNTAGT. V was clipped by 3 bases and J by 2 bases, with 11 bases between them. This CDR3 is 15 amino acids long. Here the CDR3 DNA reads TGTGCCAGCAGTGATAAGCCGATCCCCTACAATGAGCAGTTCTTC. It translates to CASSDKPIPYNEQFF.

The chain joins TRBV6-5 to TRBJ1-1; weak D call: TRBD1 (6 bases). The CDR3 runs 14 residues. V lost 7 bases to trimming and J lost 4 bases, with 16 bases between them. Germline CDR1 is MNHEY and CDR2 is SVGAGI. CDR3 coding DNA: TGTGCCAGCATAAGGGGGGGAGTAGTCACTGAAGCTTTCTTT. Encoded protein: CASIRGGVVTEAFF.

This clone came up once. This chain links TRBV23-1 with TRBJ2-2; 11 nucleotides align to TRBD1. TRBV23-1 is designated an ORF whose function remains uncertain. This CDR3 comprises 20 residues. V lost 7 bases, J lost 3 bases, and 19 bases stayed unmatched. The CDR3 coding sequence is TGCGCCAGCACCCATAACCGGGACAGGGGGTTCGCAGTGTACACCGGGGAGCTGTTTTTT. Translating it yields CASTHNRDRGFAVYTGELFF.

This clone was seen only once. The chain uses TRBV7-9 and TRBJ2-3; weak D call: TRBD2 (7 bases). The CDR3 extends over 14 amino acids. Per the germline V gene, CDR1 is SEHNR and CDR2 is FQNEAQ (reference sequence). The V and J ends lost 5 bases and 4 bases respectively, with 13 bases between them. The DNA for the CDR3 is TGTGCCAGCAGCCTAGGGGGGGGTGCAGATACGCAGTATTTT. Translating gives CASSLGGGADTQYF.

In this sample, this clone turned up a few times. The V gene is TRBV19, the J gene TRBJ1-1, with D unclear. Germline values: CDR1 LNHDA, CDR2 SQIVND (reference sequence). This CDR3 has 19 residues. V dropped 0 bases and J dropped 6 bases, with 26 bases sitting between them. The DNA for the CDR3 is TGTGCCAGTAGTATAGATCTGGAGGGCGCTTCGTTCGACGAGGCTGAAGCTTTCTTT. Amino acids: CASSIDLEGASFDEAEAFF.

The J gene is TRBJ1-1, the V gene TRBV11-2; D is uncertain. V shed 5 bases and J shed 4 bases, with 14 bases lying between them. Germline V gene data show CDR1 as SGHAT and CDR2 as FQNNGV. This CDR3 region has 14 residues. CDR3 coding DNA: TGTGCCAGCAGCCGACCTCGCGGGAGCACTGAAGCTTTCTTT. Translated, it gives CASSRPRGSTEAFF.

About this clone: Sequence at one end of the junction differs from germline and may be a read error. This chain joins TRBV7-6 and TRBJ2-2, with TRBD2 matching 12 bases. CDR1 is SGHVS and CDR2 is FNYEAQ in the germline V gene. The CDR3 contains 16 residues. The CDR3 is CASSLAGGLNTGELFF. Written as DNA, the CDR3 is TGTGCCAGCAGCCTAGCGGGAGGGTTGAACACCGGGGAGCTGTTTTTT.

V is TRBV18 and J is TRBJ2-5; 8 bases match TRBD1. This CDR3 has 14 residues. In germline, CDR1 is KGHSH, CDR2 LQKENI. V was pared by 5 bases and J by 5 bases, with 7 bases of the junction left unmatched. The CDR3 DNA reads TGTGCCAGCTCATCCCGACAGGGGAGCGAGACCCAGTACTTC. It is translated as CASSSRQGSETQYF.

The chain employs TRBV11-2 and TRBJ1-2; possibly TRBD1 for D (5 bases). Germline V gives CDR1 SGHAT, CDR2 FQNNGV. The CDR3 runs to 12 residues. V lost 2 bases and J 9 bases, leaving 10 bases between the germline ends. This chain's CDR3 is CASSLLDRSYTF. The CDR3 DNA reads TGTGCCAGCAGCTTACTAGACAGAAGCTACACCTTC.

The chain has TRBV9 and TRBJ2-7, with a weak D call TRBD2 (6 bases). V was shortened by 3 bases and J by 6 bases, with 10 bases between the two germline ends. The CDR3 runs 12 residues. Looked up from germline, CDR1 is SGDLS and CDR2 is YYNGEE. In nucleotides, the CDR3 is TGTGCCAGCAGCGGGACTAATTTCGAGCAGTACTTC. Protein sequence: CASSGTNFEQYF. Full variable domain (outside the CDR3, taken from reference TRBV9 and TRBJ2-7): DSGVTQTPKHLITATGQRVTLRCSPRSGDLSVYWYQQSLDQGLQFLIQYYNGEERAKGNILERFSAQQFPDLHSELNLSSLELGDSALYFCASSGTNFEQYFGPGTRLTVT.

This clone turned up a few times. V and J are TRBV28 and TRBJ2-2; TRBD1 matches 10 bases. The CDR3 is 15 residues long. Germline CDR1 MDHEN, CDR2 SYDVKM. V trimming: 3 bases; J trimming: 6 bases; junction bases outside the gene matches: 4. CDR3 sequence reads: CASSLLGQGPGELFF. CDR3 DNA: TGTGCCAGCAGTTTGTTGGGACAGGGGCCCGGGGAGCTGTTTTTT.

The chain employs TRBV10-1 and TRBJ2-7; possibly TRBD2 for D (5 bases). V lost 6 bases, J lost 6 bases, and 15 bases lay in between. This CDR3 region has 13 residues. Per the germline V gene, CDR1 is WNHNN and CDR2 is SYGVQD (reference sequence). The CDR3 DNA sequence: TGCGCCAGCAGGAGTGACTACTCGCGCGAGCAGTACTTC. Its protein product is CASRSDYSREQYF.

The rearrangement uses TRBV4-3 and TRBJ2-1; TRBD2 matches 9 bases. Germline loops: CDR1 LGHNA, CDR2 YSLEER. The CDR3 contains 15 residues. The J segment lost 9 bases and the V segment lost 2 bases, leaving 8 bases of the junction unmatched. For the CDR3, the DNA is TGCGCCAGCAGCCAACTATTAGCGGGAGTTGGTGAGCAGTTCTTC. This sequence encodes CASSQLLAGVGEQFF.

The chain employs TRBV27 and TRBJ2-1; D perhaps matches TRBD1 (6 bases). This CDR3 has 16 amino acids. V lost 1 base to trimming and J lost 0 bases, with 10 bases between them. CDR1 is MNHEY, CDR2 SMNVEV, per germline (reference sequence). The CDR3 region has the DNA TGTGCCAGCAGTTTATACACAGGGAGCTCCTACAATGAGCAGTTCTTC. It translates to CASSLYTGSSYNEQFF.

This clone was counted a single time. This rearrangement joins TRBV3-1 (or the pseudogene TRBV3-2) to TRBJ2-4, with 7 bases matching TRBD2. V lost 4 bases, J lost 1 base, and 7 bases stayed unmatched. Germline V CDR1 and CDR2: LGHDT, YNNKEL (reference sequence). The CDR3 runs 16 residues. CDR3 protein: CASSPTGLVAKNIQYF. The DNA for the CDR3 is TGTGCCAGCAGCCCGACCGGACTAGTTGCCAAAAACATTCAGTACTTC.